This paragraph reports one T cell receptor beta chain. Germline V CDR1 and CDR2: SGHTA, FQGNSA. The CDR3 contains 17 residues. Trimming took 2 bases from V and 1 from J, leaving 18 bases between them. This sample was included in a study of shared clonotypes between healthy human individuals. Whole-study context: Three plates each covered CD4 naive and memory; CD8 naive two, CD8 memory one.

How the authors handled the data: There were no quality scores in the junction-only immunoSEQ sequences, so filtering differed. Clones were sequenced by immunoSEQ multiplex PCR, and TCRdb holds only the in-frame ones, with some missing. V and J calls and clone size follow that table, whereas D and trimming were derived from the DNA. The repertoire includes 2 million or so clones, approximately 95% of them detected once, and approximately 0.13% sits in the top ten. The specimen sequenced was naive CD4+ T cells sorted from blood. The subset denotes: CD45RA+ positively selected. The gene calls are TRBV7-2 and TRBJ2-7; D not certain. This TCR was sampled from a man aged 18 to 30 in good health. Written as DNA, the CDR3 is TGTGCCAGCAGCTTATATGGGGATTTGGTACTTTCCTACGAGCAGTACTTC. This encodes CASSLYGDLVLSYEQYF.